What follows are 23 T cell receptor beta chains derived from one specimen sequenced in a study of metastatic and nonmetastatic thyroid tumors. Prior to thyroid surgery, none of the patients had received any treatment. TCRdb re-called the PCR reads through MiXCR. The repertoire consists of around 24,000 clones, with about 24% occurring once and the leading ten covering 9% to 15%. Sequencing was carried out using tumor tissue. The receptors originated from a male donor with papillary thyroid cancer or a benign thyroid nodule (not recorded which). Some clones in this sample may be carry-over from other donors' samples.

This clone was observed a few times. This rearrangement joins TRBV6-2 or TRBV6-3 to TRBJ2-7, with D tentatively TRBD1 (7 bases). Trimming took 4 bases from V and 2 from J, leaving 15 bases between them. CDR1 and CDR2 from the germline V gene are MNHEY and SVGEGT. This CDR3 has 15 residues. The DNA of the CDR3 is TGTGCCAGCAGTTCCTCAGGGGGGTACCCCTACGAGCAGTACTTC. It is translated as CASSSSGGYPYEQYF.

This clone is medium-sized (0.01 to 0.1%) in the sample. The rearrangement links TRBV27 to TRBJ2-1, with 7 bases matching TRBD1. V gave up 3 bases and J gave up 1 base; unmatched junction bases: 3. The CDR3 length is 15 residues. Per germline, CDR1 MNHEY and CDR2 SMNVEV (reference sequence). CDR3 bases: TGTGCCAGCAGTTTGGGCAGGGGGTCCTACAATGAGCAGTTCTTC. It encodes CASSLGRGSYNEQFF.

This clone has a count of ten or more. The chain uses TRBV6-2 or TRBV6-3 and TRBJ2-2; D gene unclear. Germline V gene lookup returns CDR1 MNHEY and CDR2 SVGEGT. This CDR3 has 12 amino acids. The V end was cut by 8 bases, the J end by 7 bases, with 11 bases between. Written as DNA, the CDR3 is TGTGCCAGCGGACGGGCCGACGGGGAGCTGTTTTTT. It encodes CASGRADGELFF.

This clone ranks as medium-sized. The chain joins TRBV19 to TRBJ2-7, with a weak D call TRBD2 (6 bases). This CDR3 is built from 13 residues. Germline CDR1 is LNHDA and CDR2 is SQIVND (reference sequence). Trimming cost V 8 bases and J 2 bases, with 13 bases left between them. The CDR3 DNA is TGTGCCAGTGGACCAACGGGGGCCTACGAGCAGTACTTC. Amino acids: CASGPTGAYEQYF.

To note about this clone: Germline is not matched at one junction end, which may reflect a read error. DNA for the CDR3: TGCAGTGCTTCCGGACAGGACTCCTACAATGATCAGTTCTTC. As protein: CSASGQDSYNDQFF. This chain uses TRBV20-1 with TRBJ2-1, with 7 positions matching TRBD1. Germline lookup yields CDR1 DFQATT and CDR2 SNEGSKA (reference sequence). This CDR3 region has 14 residues.

The table lists this clone with many counts. The chain has TRBV6-1 and TRBJ1-2; D may be TRBD1 (5 bases). Germline CDR1 is MNHNS and CDR2 is SASEGT. The V gene lost 8 bases and the J gene lost 5 bases, with 15 bases spanning the gap. The CDR3 has 13 amino acids. The chain's CDR3 is CASGAGQLYGYTF. CDR3 nucleotide sequence: TGTGCCAGCGGAGCAGGGCAATTGTATGGCTACACCTTC.

The table lists this clone with many counts. The chain carries TRBV9 and TRBJ2-7, with 10 positions matching TRBD2. The CDR3 runs to 19 residues. V shed 0 bases, J shed 4 bases, and the junction held 16 bases outside the gene matches. From germline, CDR1 is SGDLS and CDR2 YYNGEE. The CDR3 sequence is CASSVGTATSGQGLYEQYF. The CDR3, as DNA: TGTGCCAGCAGCGTAGGAACCGCGACTAGCGGGCAAGGCTTATACGAGCAGTACTTC.

This clone has at least ten counts. The chain combines TRBV7-9 with TRBJ2-1; D gene uncertain. V lost 6 bases and J lost 3, with 12 bases in between. This CDR3 spans 14 amino acids. Per germline, CDR1 SEHNR and CDR2 FQNEAQ (reference sequence). The chain's CDR3 is CASRQSSVYNEQFF. The CDR3 region has the DNA TGTGCCAGCAGACAAAGCTCCGTCTACAATGAGCAGTTCTTC.

In this sample, this clone turned up many times. DNA of the CDR3: TGTGCCAGCTCGCAGGACAGATTGAACACTGAAGCTTTCTTT. The encoded protein is CASSQDRLNTEAFF. J is TRBJ1-1 and V is TRBV18, with D possibly matching TRBD1 (6 bases). CDR1 is KGHSH and CDR2 is LQKENI in the germline V gene. This CDR3 has 14 residues. The V end was cut by 6 bases, the J end by 0 bases, with 11 bases between.

This clone was seen ten or more times. The V gene is TRBV6-2 or TRBV6-3, the J gene TRBJ2-1; 9 bases match TRBD2. This CDR3 has 19 residues. V gave up 0 bases and J gave up 7 bases; unmatched junction bases: 16. In germline, CDR1 is MNHEY, CDR2 SVGEGT. The CDR3, as DNA: TGTGCCAGCAGTTACTCGATTTCCCGAGACGGACTAGCGAAGAATGAGCAGTTCTTC. It codes for CASSYSISRDGLAKNEQFF.

This clone occurred a few times. This may arise from a read error, as a much more abundant clone is one base away. V is TRBV6-2 or TRBV6-3 and J is TRBJ2-3, with 12 bases lining up with TRBD2. With 2 bases clipped from V and 5 bases from J, the junction kept 5 bases outside the gene matches. This CDR3 is built from 16 residues. CDR1 is MNHEY and CDR2 is SVGEGT in the germline V gene. The DNA of the CDR3 is TGTGCCAGCAGTTACGGGCTAGCGGGAGGGAAAGATACGCAGTATTTT. Residues: CASSYGLAGGKDTQYF.

This clone came up many times. The chain is built from TRBV20-1 and TRBJ1-3; 7 bases are a match to TRBD1. Germline CDR1 and CDR2: DFQATT and SNEGSKA (reference sequence). Unmatched junction bases numbered 9, after V lost 5 bases and J lost 5 bases. The CDR3 has 14 residues. Written as DNA, the CDR3 is TGCAGTGCTGTAAAAAGGGACAGTAGAAACACCATATATTTT. Translated, it gives CSAVKRDSRNTIYF.

At least ten counts were recorded for this clone. The V and J genes are TRBV27 and TRBJ2-1, with TRBD2 identical over 13 bases. Germline-derived CDR1 and CDR2 are MNHEY and SMNVEV (reference sequence). The CDR3 sequence is 18 residues long. V gave up 5 bases and J gave up 4 bases; unmatched junction bases: 11. The CDR3 bases are TGTGCCAGCAGTCTCCCGACTAGCGGGAGGATGGGGTACAATGAGCAGTTCTTC. Translated: CASSLPTSGRMGYNEQFF.

Of note for this clone: Other DNA sequences in the sample encode the same CDR3. The J gene is TRBJ2-3, the V gene TRBV7-9; the D gene could be TRBD1 or TRBD2 (5 bases each). The CDR3 extends over 14 amino acids. Germline CDR1 SEHNR, CDR2 FQNEAQ (reference sequence). V lost 8 bases to trimming and J lost 6 bases, with 18 bases between them. The DNA for the CDR3 is TGTGCCAGCGACCCACGGGACGATACGGATACGCAGTATTTT. Protein sequence: CASDPRDDTDTQYF.

A word on this clone: The junction shows a germline mismatch at one end, possibly a read error. The chain recombines TRBV18 with TRBJ2-1; TRBD2 agrees at 9 bases. This CDR3 comprises 16 residues. Germline assignment: CDR1 KGHSH and CDR2 LQKENI. CDR3 nucleotides: TGTGCCAGCTACCGGGTCGGCGGGAGGGCCGGCATTGAGCTGTTCTTC. Translation gives CASYRVGGRAGIELFF. The full variable domain, its missing parts supplied by reference TRBV18 and TRBJ2-1, is NAGVMQNPRHLVRRRGQEARLRCSPMKGHSHVYWYRQLPEEGLKFMVYLQKENIIDESGMPKERFSAEFPKEGPSILRIQQVVRGDSAAYFCASYRVGGRAGIELFFGPGTRLTVL.

Turning to this clone: The germline gene is not matched at one end of the junction; a read error may be the cause. J is TRBJ2-3 and V is TRBV12-3 or TRBV12-4; tentative D call: TRBD2 (6 bases). The CDR3 totals 14 residues. The CDR3 DNA is TGTGCCAGCAGTCCGGGGACTGGCACTGATACTCAGTATTTT. It is translated as CASSPGTGTDTQYF.

This clone has only one observation. This rearrangement joins TRBV10-3 to TRBJ2-7, with D unresolved. Germline CDR1 is ENHRY and CDR2 is SYGVKD. The CDR3 is made up of 16 amino acids. The V end lost 2 bases, the J end lost 5 bases, and 19 bases lay between the germline ends. CDR3 sequence reads: CAISEDGVISFDEQYF. The CDR3 DNA sequence: TGTGCCATCAGTGAGGATGGGGTAATTTCTTTCGACGAGCAGTACTTC.

V and J are TRBV5-5 and TRBJ2-7; D gene uncertain. CDR3 size: 13 residues. Per the germline V gene, CDR1 is SGHKS and CDR2 is YYEKEE (reference sequence). Trimming stripped 0 bases from V and 10 bases from J, with 14 bases between. The CDR3 protein is CASSLAAWPVQYF. The CDR3 DNA sequence: TGTGCCAGCAGCTTGGCGGCATGGCCGGTCCAGTACTTC. Drawing the rest from reference TRBV5-5 and TRBJ2-7, the complete variable domain is DAGVTQSPTHLIKTRGQQVTLRCSPISGHKSVSWYQQVLGQGPQFIFQYYEKEERGRGNFPDRFSARQFPNYSSELNVNALLLGDSALYLCASSLAAWPVQYFGPGTRLTVT.

This clone is labeled as medium-sized. This chain connects TRBV12-3 or TRBV12-4 to TRBJ2-2, with a tentative D call TRBD1 (7 bases). V was trimmed by 5 bases and J by 4 bases, leaving 11 bases between them. The CDR3 length is 14 residues. The CDR3 sequence: CASSGGTVTGELFF. The CDR3 region has the DNA TGTGCCAGCAGTGGCGGGACAGTCACCGGGGAGCTGTTTTTT.

This clone has at least ten counts. V and J are TRBV6-1 and TRBJ2-3, with 9 bases that match TRBD1. There are 16 residues in the CDR3. V shed 6 bases and J 6 bases; nucleotides not matched to a gene: 13. Germline V CDR1 and CDR2: MNHNS, SASEGT. The CDR3 spells CASSLVRGQGRDTQYF. For the CDR3, the DNA is TGTGCCAGCAGCCTCGTGCGGGGACAGGGTAGGGATACGCAGTATTTT.

As for this clone: A read error may explain this, as a much larger clone is one base away. V is TRBV6-5 and J is TRBJ2-3; D uncertain. V was pared by 8 bases and J by 1 base, with 13 bases between. The CDR3 covers 14 residues. Germline loops: CDR1 MNHEY, CDR2 SVGAGI. In nucleotides, the CDR3 is TGTGCCAGCTCCCGAGGAGAGGGCACAGATACGCAGTATTTT. This gives the protein CASSRGEGTDTQYF.

The V and J genes are TRBV5-1 and TRBJ2-1; D not resolved. The CDR3 runs to 14 residues. The V gene lost 1 base and the J gene lost 2 bases, with 7 bases spanning the gap. CDR1 is SGHRS and CDR2 is YFSETQ in the germline V gene. The CDR3 loop is CASSLTGTYNEQFF. CDR3 DNA: TGCGCCAGCAGCTTGACTGGGACCTACAATGAGCAGTTCTTC.

This clone is judged medium-sized. The gene calls are TRBV6-1 and TRBJ2-3, with TRBD2 matching over 7 bases. The CDR3 length is 15 residues. J gave up 0 bases and V 7 bases, and 7 bases lay outside the gene matches. The germline gives CDR1 MNHNS, CDR2 SASEGT. CDR3 bases: TGTGCCAGCAAACTAAATAGCGGGAGCACAGATACGCAGTATTTT. Translation gives CASKLNSGSTDTQYF.